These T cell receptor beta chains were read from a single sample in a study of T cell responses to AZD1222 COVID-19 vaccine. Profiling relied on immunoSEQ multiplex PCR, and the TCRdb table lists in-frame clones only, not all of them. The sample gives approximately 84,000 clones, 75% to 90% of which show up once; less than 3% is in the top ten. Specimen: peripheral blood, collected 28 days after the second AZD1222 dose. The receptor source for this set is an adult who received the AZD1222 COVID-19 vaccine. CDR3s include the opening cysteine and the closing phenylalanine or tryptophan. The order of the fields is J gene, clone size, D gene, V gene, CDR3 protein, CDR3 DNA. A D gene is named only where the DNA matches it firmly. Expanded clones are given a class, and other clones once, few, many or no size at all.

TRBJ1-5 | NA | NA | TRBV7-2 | CASSWGFDQPQHF | TGTGCCAGCAGCTGGGGTTTTGATCAGCCCCAGCATTTT
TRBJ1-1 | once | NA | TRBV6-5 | CASSLGLNTEAFF | TGTGCCAGCAGTTTGGGACTGAACACTGAAGCTTTCTTT
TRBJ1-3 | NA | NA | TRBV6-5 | CASSYLREPGNTIYF | TGTGCCAGCAGTTACCTAAGGGAACCTGGAAACACCATATATTTT
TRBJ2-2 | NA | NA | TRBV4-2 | CASSQDRGTGELFF | TGTGCCAGCAGCCAAGATCGGGGAACCGGGGAGCTGTTTTTT
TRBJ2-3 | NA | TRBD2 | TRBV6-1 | CASSERAAGGRSHTDTQYF | TGTGCCAGCAGTGAGCGGGCAGCGGGGGGCCGTTCTCACACAGATACGCAGTATTTT
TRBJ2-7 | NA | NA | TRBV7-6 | CASSPTSNARNSYEQYF | TGTGCCAGCAGCCCCACCTCTAATGCGAGGAATTCCTACGAGCAGTACTTC
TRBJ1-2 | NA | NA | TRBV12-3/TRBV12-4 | CASSLSSPYGYTF | TGTGCCAGCAGTTTATCCAGTCCCTATGGCTACACCTTC
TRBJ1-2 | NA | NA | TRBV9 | CASSVEITGRSGYTF | TGTGCCAGCAGCGTAGAGATCACAGGAAGGAGTGGCTACACCTTC
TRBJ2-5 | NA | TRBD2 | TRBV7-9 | CASSLGLAEQETQYF | TGTGCCAGCAGCCTGGGACTAGCGGAACAAGAGACCCAGTACTTC
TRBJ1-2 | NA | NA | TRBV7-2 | CASSPGAANYGYTF | TGTGCCAGCAGCCCGGGGGCAGCTAACTATGGCTACACCTTC
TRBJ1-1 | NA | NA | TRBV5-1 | CASSLTGSFTEAFF | TGCGCCAGCAGCTTGACAGGGAGTTTCACTGAAGCTTTCTTT
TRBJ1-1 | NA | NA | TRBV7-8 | CASRLNTGGANTEAFF | TGTGCCAGCCGCCTTAACACGGGGGGCGCGAACACTGAAGCTTTCTTT
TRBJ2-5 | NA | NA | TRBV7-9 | CASSLSAEETQYF | TGTGCCAGCAGCTTAAGTGCAGAAGAGACCCAGTACTTC
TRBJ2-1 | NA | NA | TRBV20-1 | CSASRGPHQFF | TGCAGTGCCTCCAGGGGTCCCCATCAGTTCTTC
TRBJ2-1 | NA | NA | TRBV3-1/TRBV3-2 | CASSQDRGNEQFF | TGTGCCAGCAGCCAAGATCGGGGCAATGAGCAGTTCTTC
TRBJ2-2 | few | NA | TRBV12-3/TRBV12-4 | CASSSHTGELFF | TGTGCCAGCAGTTCCCACACCGGGGAGCTGTTTTTT
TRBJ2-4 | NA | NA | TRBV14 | CASSQFKIAKNIQYF | TGTGCCAGCAGCCAGTTCAAAATAGCCAAAAACATTCAGTACTTC
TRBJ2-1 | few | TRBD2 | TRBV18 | CASSIRTGTSGHNEQFF | TGTGCCAGCTCAATACGGACCGGGACTAGCGGGCACAATGAGCAGTTCTTC
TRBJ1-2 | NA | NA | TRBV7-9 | CASSLSGGGVVDYGYTF | TGTGCCAGCAGCTTATCGGGCGGAGGGGTAGTTGACTATGGCTACACCTTC
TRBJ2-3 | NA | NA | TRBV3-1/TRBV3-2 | CASSQAQGPDTQYF | TGTGCCAGCAGCCAAGCCCAGGGCCCAGATACGCAGTATTTT
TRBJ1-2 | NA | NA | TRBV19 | CASERGANYGYTF | TGTGCCAGTGAAAGGGGGGCGAACTATGGCTACACCTTC
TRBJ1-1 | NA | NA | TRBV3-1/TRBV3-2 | CASSPPLRARGTEAFF | TGTGCCAGCAGCCCACCCTTGAGGGCGCGGGGCACTGAAGCTTTCTTT
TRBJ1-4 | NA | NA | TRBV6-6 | CASRGNWGDEKLFF | TGTGCCAGCAGGGGGAATTGGGGGGATGAAAAACTGTTTTTT
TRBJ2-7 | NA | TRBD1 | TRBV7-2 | CASSYRGGGEQYF | TGTGCCAGCAGCTACAGGGGCGGAGGCGAGCAGTACTTC
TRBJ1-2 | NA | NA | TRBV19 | CASSRVSDYGYTF | TGTGCCAGTAGTCGGGTGTCCGACTATGGCTACACCTTC
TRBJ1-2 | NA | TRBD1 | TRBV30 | CAWSPGQGTDGYTF | TGTGCCTGGAGTCCTGGACAGGGGACGGATGGCTACACCTTC
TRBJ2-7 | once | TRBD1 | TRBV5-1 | CASSSTPGQGAYEQYF | TGCGCCAGCAGTTCTACTCCGGGACAGGGGGCCTACGAGCAGTACTTC
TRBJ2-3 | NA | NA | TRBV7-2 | CASSLSTGSDTQYF | TGTGCCAGCAGCTTATCAACAGGGTCGGATACGCAGTATTTT
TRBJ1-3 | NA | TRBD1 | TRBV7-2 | CASSFGTGGVGNTIYF | TGTGCCAGCAGCTTTGGGACAGGGGGCGTTGGAAACACCATATATTTT
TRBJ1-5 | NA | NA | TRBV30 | CAWAGDSNQPQHF | TGTGCCTGGGCAGGGGATAGCAATCAGCCCCAGCATTTT
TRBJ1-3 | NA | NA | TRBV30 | CAWTVGTGNTIYF | TGTGCCTGGACGGTAGGGACCGGAAACACCATATATTTT
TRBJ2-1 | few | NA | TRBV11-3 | CASSIDSDNEQFF | TGTGCCAGCAGCATCGATTCTGACAATGAGCAGTTCTTC
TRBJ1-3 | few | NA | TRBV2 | CASSETRSGNTIYF | TGTGCCAGCAGTGAGACCCGATCTGGAAACACCATATATTTT
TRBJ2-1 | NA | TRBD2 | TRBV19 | CASSSLTSGSYNEQFF | TGTGCCAGTAGTTCCCTGACTAGCGGGAGTTACAATGAGCAGTTCTTC
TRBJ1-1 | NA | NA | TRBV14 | CASSQTRATEAFF | TGTGCCAGCAGCCAAACCAGGGCTACTGAAGCTTTCTTT
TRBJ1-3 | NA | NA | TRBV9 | CASSGSGAPGNTIYF | TGTGCCAGCAGCGGATCAGGGGCCCCTGGAAACACCATATATTTT
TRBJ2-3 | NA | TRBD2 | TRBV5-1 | CASSILAGGADTQYF | TGCGCCAGCAGCATCTTAGCGGGAGGAGCAGATACGCAGTATTTT
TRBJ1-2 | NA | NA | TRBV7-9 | CASSPSGGGGHSGYTF | TGTGCCAGCAGCCCGTCGGGGGGCGGGGGCCATTCTGGCTACACCTTC
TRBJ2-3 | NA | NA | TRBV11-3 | CASSEGGDTQYF | TGTGCCAGCAGCGAAGGAGGAGATACGCAGTATTTT
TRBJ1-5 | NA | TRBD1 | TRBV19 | CASRGQPNQPQHF | TGTGCCAGTAGGGGACAGCCCAATCAGCCCCAGCATTTT
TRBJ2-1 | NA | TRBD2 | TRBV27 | CATGWSLSGRVNEQFF | TGTGCCACCGGCTGGTCCCTAAGCGGGAGGGTTAATGAGCAGTTCTTC
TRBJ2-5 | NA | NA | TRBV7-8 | CASSSRFAGNQETQYF | TGTGCCAGCAGCTCCAGATTTGCTGGGAACCAAGAGACCCAGTACTTC
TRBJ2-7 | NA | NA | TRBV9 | CASSADQSREQYF | TGTGCCAGCAGCGCAGATCAAAGCCGGGAGCAGTACTTC
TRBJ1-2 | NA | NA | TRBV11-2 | CASSSPGTHYGYTF | TGTGCCAGCAGCTCACCGGGGACACACTATGGCTACACCTTC
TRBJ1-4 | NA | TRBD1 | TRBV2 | CASTWDREGKLFF | TGTGCCAGCACTTGGGACAGGGAGGGAAAACTGTTTTTT
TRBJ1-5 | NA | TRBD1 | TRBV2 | CASSEDRVYAQPQHF | TGTGCCAGCAGTGAGGACAGGGTGTACGCTCAGCCCCAGCATTTT
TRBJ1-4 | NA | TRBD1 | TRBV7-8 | CASSLATGAFNEKLFF | TGTGCCAGCAGCTTAGCAACAGGGGCGTTTAATGAAAAACTGTTTTTT
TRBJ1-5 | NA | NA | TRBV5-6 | CASSSGDQPQHF | TGTGCCAGCAGCTCGGGGGATCAGCCCCAGCATTTT
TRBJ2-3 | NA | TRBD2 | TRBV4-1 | CASSQGPTSGYTDTQYF | TGCGCCAGCAGCCAAGGCCCGACTAGCGGCTACACAGATACGCAGTATTTT
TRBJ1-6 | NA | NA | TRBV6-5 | CASSYSSGGGNSPLHF | TGTGCCAGCAGTTACTCGTCCGGCGGGGGGAATTCACCCCTCCACTTT
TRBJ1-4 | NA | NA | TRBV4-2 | CASSRSTATNEKLFF | TGTGCCAGCAGCCGGAGCACCGCAACTAATGAAAAACTGTTTTTT
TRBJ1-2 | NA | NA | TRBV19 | CASSIGSGTSF | TGTGCCAGTAGTATAGGATCCGGGACGTCCTTC
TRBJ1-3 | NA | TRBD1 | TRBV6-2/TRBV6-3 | CASSYGQGADGNTIYF | TGTGCCAGCAGTTACGGACAGGGGGCGGACGGAAACACCATATATTTT
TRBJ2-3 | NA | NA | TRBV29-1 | CSVLVLASTDTQYF | TGCAGCGTGCTGGTTCTAGCTAGCACAGATACGCAGTATTTT
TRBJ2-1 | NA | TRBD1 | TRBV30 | CAWSVYGQGYNEQFF | TGTGCCTGGAGTGTATACGGACAGGGCTACAATGAGCAGTTCTTC
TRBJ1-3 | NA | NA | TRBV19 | CASSIYGVSGNTIYF | TGTGCCAGTAGTATCTACGGAGTCTCTGGAAACACCATATATTTT
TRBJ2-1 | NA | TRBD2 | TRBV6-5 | CASSYSGGYNEQFF | TGTGCCAGCAGTTATAGCGGGGGATACAATGAGCAGTTCTTC
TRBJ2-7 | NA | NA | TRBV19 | CASSPTGLSYEQYF | TGTGCCAGTAGCCCCACCGGCCTCTCCTACGAGCAGTACTTC
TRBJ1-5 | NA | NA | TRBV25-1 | CASSATRSDQPQHF | TGTGCCAGCAGTGCGACACGGTCCGATCAGCCCCAGCATTTT
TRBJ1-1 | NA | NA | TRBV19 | CASSITSLNTEAFF | TGTGCCAGTAGTATAACATCTTTGAACACTGAAGCTTTCTTT